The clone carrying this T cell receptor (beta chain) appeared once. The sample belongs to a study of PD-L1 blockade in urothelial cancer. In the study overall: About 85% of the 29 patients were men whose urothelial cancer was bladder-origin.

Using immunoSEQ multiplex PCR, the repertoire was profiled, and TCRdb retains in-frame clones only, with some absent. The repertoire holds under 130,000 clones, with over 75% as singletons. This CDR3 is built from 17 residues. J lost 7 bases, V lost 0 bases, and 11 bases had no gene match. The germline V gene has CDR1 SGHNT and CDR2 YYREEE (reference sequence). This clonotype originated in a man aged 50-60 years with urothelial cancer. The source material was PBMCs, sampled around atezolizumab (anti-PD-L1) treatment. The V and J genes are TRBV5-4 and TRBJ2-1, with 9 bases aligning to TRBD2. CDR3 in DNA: TGTGCCAGCAGCTTGGCCGGTGGTAGCGGGAGCTGGAATGAGCAGTTCTTC. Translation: CASSLAGGSGSWNEQFF.